This T cell receptor (beta chain) was observed in a study of T cell changes during pregnancy in multiple sclerosis. Sequencing used immunoSEQ multiplex PCR; TCRdb keeps in-frame clones, though not all of them. The sample lists about 51,000 clones, roughly 93% seen once, with 1.5% to 2% in the top ten. The junction had 9 bases not matched to a gene; V was cut back by 2 bases and J by 6 bases. The CDR3 has 15 residues. The germline V gene encodes CDR1 SQVTM and CDR2 ANQGSEA. This receptor was identified in a female donor with multiple sclerosis, enrolled in a pregnancy study. V and J are TRBV29-1 and TRBJ2-3; 9 nucleotides agree with TRBD2. Sequences were derived from peripheral blood, sampled in the second trimester of pregnancy. For the CDR3, the DNA is TGCAGCGTTGAACGGGGACTAGCTCTGACCGATACGCAGTATTTT. This sequence encodes CSVERGLALTDTQYF.